A selection of T cell receptor beta chains follows, all from one sample in a study of blood T cell repertoires in COVID-19. Sequencing used immunoSEQ multiplex PCR; TCRdb keeps in-frame clones, though not all of them. The sample includes around 97,000 clones, 89% of them seen just once. The material sequenced was peripheral blood. These receptor sequences come from a woman of 80 years or more in a cohort sampled during active COVID-19. Each CDR3 is given with its conserved first and last residue. The order of the fields is V gene, D gene, clone size, J gene, CDR3 protein, CDR3 DNA. The D gene is left open where the match is weak. Clone size is not always given. Where it is, it says once, few, many or a class for expanded clones.

>TRBV5-1|TRBD1|once|TRBJ2-3
CASSSDRLQDTQYF
TGCGCCAGCAGCTCGGACAGGCTACAAGATACGCAGTATTTT
>TRBV18|TRBD1|.|TRBJ1-3
CASSSGRTGPSGNTIYF
TGTGCCAGCTCAAGCGGGAGGACAGGACCCTCTGGAAACACCATATATTTT
>TRBV6-4|TRBD2|.|TRBJ2-1
CASKTSGSSYNEQFF
TGTGCCAGCAAAACTAGCGGAAGCTCCTACAATGAGCAGTTCTTC
>TRBV5-1|.|.|TRBJ2-1
CASSLVVDEQFF
TGCGCCAGCAGCTTGGTTGTCGATGAGCAGTTCTTC
>TRBV7-9|TRBD1|.|TRBJ1-5
CASTLGGPDQPQHF
TGTGCCAGCACTTTAGGGGGCCCGGATCAGCCCCAGCATTTT
>TRBV29-1|TRBD1|.|TRBJ1-5
CSVEELGQGSQPQHF
TGCAGCGTTGAAGAATTGGGACAGGGCAGTCAGCCCCAGCATTTT
>TRBV3-1/TRBV3-2|.|once|TRBJ1-6
CASSPPAGHNSPLHF
TGTGCCAGCAGCCCTCCGGCAGGCCATAATTCACCCCTCCACTTT
>TRBV15|.|.|TRBJ1-3
CATSREAGGSGNTIYF
TGTGCCACCAGCAGAGAGGCCGGAGGGTCGGGAAACACCATATATTTT
>TRBV27|TRBD1|once|TRBJ2-7
CASSFGGARQGAWYEQYF
TGTGCCAGCAGTTTTGGGGGGGCACGACAGGGGGCTTGGTACGAGCAGTACTTC
>TRBV7-9|.|.|TRBJ2-1
CASRRTSTNEQFF
TGTGCCAGCAGACGGACATCGACCAATGAGCAGTTCTTC
>TRBV18|TRBD2|.|TRBJ2-1
CASSIGTSGKGEQFF
TGTGCCAGCTCAATCGGGACTAGCGGGAAAGGTGAGCAGTTCTTC
>TRBV27|TRBD2|.|TRBJ2-7
CASRPGLAGGEQYF
TGTGCCAGCAGACCGGGACTAGCGGGAGGCGAGCAGTACTTC
>TRBV3-1/TRBV3-2|.|.|TRBJ1-1
CASSLRGVNTEAFF
TGTGCCAGCAGTCTAAGAGGAGTGAACACTGAAGCTTTCTTT
>TRBV5-1|TRBD1|.|TRBJ1-2
CASSLVGTGPRLGYTF
TGCGCCAGCAGCTTGGTTGGGACAGGGCCCCGTTTGGGCTACACCTTC
>TRBV11-3|TRBD1|.|TRBJ1-2
CASITGGNNYGYTF
TGTGCCAGCATTACAGGGGGCAATAACTATGGCTACACCTTC
>TRBV19|TRBD2|.|TRBJ2-7
CASTTSGGFEQYF
TGTGCCAGTACTACTAGCGGGGGGTTCGAGCAGTACTTC
>TRBV7-8|.|.|TRBJ1-5
CASSLGGLGDQPQHF
TGTGCCAGCAGCTTGGGGGGGCTAGGGGATCAGCCCCAGCATTTT
>TRBV18|TRBD1|.|TRBJ2-3
CASSPIAVSALTGPLDTQYF
TGTGCCAGCTCACCGATTGCCGTTAGCGCGTTGACAGGGCCCCTTGATACGCAGTATTTT
>TRBV11-3|.|.|TRBJ2-2
CASSGGSSSGELFF
TGTGCCAGCAGCGGGGGCAGCTCTTCCGGGGAGCTGTTTTTT
>TRBV5-8|TRBD1|.|TRBJ2-2
CASRFRTGSIDGELFF
TGTGCCAGCAGGTTCCGGACAGGGAGTATTGACGGGGAGCTGTTTTTT
>TRBV11-3|TRBD2|.|TRBJ2-1
CASSSGTSGISYNEQFF
TGTGCCAGCAGCTCTGGGACTAGCGGGATCTCGTACAATGAGCAGTTCTTC
>TRBV12-3/TRBV12-4|TRBD1|.|TRBJ2-7
CASSRQGYEQYF
TGTGCCAGCAGCAGACAGGGGTACGAGCAGTACTTC
>TRBV7-3|.|.|TRBJ2-2
CASSPTKADGELFF
TGTGCCAGCAGCCCAACGAAGGCGGACGGGGAGCTGTTTTTT